The 2 T cell receptor beta chains reported below all come from one sample, sequenced in a study of blood T cell repertoires in COVID-19. Produced via immunoSEQ multiplex PCR; TCRdb's table is partial and in-frame only. Among about 180,000 clones listed, 89% were seen once. The material sequenced was peripheral blood. The origin of the receptors is a man aged 18-30 years who had recovered from COVID-19.

This clone was seen only once. The rearrangement uses TRBV18 and TRBJ2-1, with TRBD2 as a possible D gene (6 bases). The V gene lost 6 bases and the J gene lost 5 bases, with 20 bases spanning the gap. CDR3 length: 16 residues. Germline V gives CDR1 KGHSH, CDR2 LQKENI. The CDR3 DNA is TGTGCCAGCTCTCGCCTGTCGGGGCGGGAAGACAATGAGCAGTTCTTC. As protein: CASSRLSGREDNEQFF.

This chain uses TRBV5-4 with TRBJ2-7, with 8 bases lining up with TRBD2. Per the germline V gene, CDR1 is SGHNT and CDR2 is YYREEE (reference sequence). The junction had 11 bases not matched to a gene; V was cut back by 2 bases and J by 4 bases. CDR3 length: 16 amino acids. The DNA of the CDR3 is TGTGCCAGCAGCTTCGGGCTAGCGGGCGATCATTACGAGCAGTACTTC. Protein: CASSFGLAGDHYEQYF.